These T cell receptor beta chains were read from a single sample in a study of T-cell reconstitution after alpha-beta-depleted transplantation in children. TCRdb processed the PCR reads anew with MiXCR; each CDR3 protein has one entry. This table has about 980,000 distinct CDR3 sequences, about 31% appearing once. Specimen: PBMCs, mostly from graft donor cells, collected 360 days after TCRalphabeta/CD19-depleted stem cell transplant. The origin of the receptors is a boy younger than two who had a stem cell transplant for SCID, so the T cells may come from the graft donor. The CDR3 runs from the conserved cysteine through the conserved F or W. Each record gives: V gene, J gene, D gene, clone size, CDR3 DNA, CDR3 protein. A D gene is named only where the DNA matches it firmly. Only some rows state a clone size, as once, few, many or a class for expanded clones.

>TRBV4-1|TRBJ1-2|NA|NA
TGCGCCAGCAGCCTAGGACAGACAACACCCTATGGCTCCCTCACGTTC
CASSLGQTTPYGSLTF
>TRBV7-9|TRBJ2-7|TRBD1|NA
TGTGCCAGCAGCTCATCCCAGGACAGGGGGGTCTACGAGCAGTACTTC
CASSSSQDRGVYEQYF
>TRBV10-2|TRBJ2-5|TRBD2|few
TGCGCCAGCCGCGGACTAGCGGAGGGGGAGACCCAGTACTTC
CASRGLAEGETQYF
>TRBV20-1|TRBJ2-5|NA|NA
TGCAGTGCTAGAGGTCGGGTTGCGGTAATCCGGACCCAGTACTTC
CSARGRVAVIRTQYF
>TRBV10-2|TRBJ1-2|NA|few
TGCGCCAGCGGGGAAACTAACTATGGCTACACCTTC
CASGETNYGYTF
>TRBV9|TRBJ1-4|NA|many
TGTGCCAGCAGCGTAGGGGGAATGAGTATTGAAAAACTGTTTTTT
CASSVGGMSIEKLFF
>TRBV7-9|TRBJ2-1|TRBD1|NA
TGTGCCAGCAGCTTAGCGTGGGGGACAGATTACAATGAGCAGTTCTTC
CASSLAWGTDYNEQFF
>TRBV12-3/TRBV12-4|TRBJ2-1|TRBD2|few
TGTGCCAGCAGTTTTCAGGCTAGCGGGGTGAATGAGCAGTTCTTC
CASSFQASGVNEQFF
>TRBV12-3/TRBV12-4|TRBJ1-1|TRBD1|few
TGTGCCAGCAGTTTAGCGCAGAACAGGGGGCAGGAAGCTTTCTTT
CASSLAQNRGQEAFF
>TRBV29-1|TRBJ1-1|TRBD1|few
TGCAGCGCAATACAGGGGGCGGCTGAAGCTTTCTTT
CSAIQGAAEAFF
>TRBV20-1|TRBJ2-3|TRBD2|NA
TGCAGTGCTCTTAGCGGGGGGAGTGGAGCAGATACGCAGTATTTT
CSALSGGSGADTQYF
>TRBV2|TRBJ2-1|TRBD1|once
TGTGCCACCTTCCGCAGGGGGTACACCTACAATGAGCAGTTCTTC
CATFRRGYTYNEQFF
>TRBV7-2|TRBJ2-7|NA|NA
TGTGCCAGCAGCTTCGCGACCCCCATCGAGCAGTACTTC
CASSFATPIEQYF
>TRBV12-3/TRBV12-4|TRBJ2-1|NA|few
TGTGCCAGCAGCCCATTCCTGGGGCCGAGGGGCTATGAGCAGTTCTTC
CASSPFLGPRGYEQFF
>TRBV5-5|TRBJ2-7|NA|few
TGTGCCAGCAGCCCCACAGGGTCCCGCTACGAGCAGTACTTC
CASSPTGSRYEQYF
>TRBV3-1|TRBJ2-2|NA|NA
TGTGCCAGCAGCCCGCTTCTGCCGGGGTATTATAACACCGGGGAGCTGTTTTTT
CASSPLLPGYYNTGELFF
>TRBV20-1|TRBJ2-4|NA|NA
TGCAGTGCCCTTAGGGAGGGACAGGCCAAAAACATTCAGTACTTC
CSALREGQAKNIQYF
>TRBV29-1|TRBJ1-1|NA|NA
TGCAGCGTTGATGGGCAGAGGAACACTGAAGCTTTCTTT
CSVDGQRNTEAFF
>TRBV10-3|TRBJ1-1|NA|few
TGTGCCATCAGTGGGGTGAACACTGAAGCTTTCTTT
CAISGVNTEAFF
>TRBV6-5|TRBJ1-2|NA|few
TGTGCCAGCAGTTACTCAGGGACAACCTACTATGGCTACACCTTC
CASSYSGTTYYGYTF
>TRBV12-3/TRBV12-4|TRBJ1-2|NA|few
TGTGCCAGCAGTTACAGGGTTGGGACTGGGGATGGCTACACCTTC
CASSYRVGTGDGYTF
>TRBV5-1|TRBJ2-7|NA|many
TGCGCCAGCAGCTTGGAGGGGTCTTTCTACGAGCAGTACTTC
CASSLEGSFYEQYF
>TRBV12-3/TRBV12-4|TRBJ2-3|NA|NA
TGTGCCAGCAGTTTTGGCGGCGGGACTACGCAGTATTTT
CASSFGGGTTQYF
>TRBV5-1|TRBJ1-5|NA|few
TGCGCCAGCAGCCAGGGATGGGGGGGCAATCAGCCCCAGCATTTT
CASSQGWGGNQPQHF
>TRBV3-1|TRBJ2-3|NA|once
TGTGCCAGCAGCCAAGATTATAATACGCAGTATTTT
CASSQDYNTQYF
>TRBV5-1|TRBJ1-1|TRBD1|NA
TGCGCCAGCAGCTTGGGAGGGGGCTCGGGGACTGAAGCTTTCTTT
CASSLGGGSGTEAFF
>TRBV5-8|TRBJ1-5|NA|NA
TGTGCCAGCAGCTTAATGGGGAGCGGCAATCAGCCCCAGCATTTT
CASSLMGSGNQPQHF
>TRBV11-2|TRBJ2-1|TRBD2|NA
TGTGCCAGCAGCTTAGAGGGCGGGGGAGTTTATGGGATATACAATGAGCAGTTCTTC
CASSLEGGGVYGIYNEQFF
>TRBV7-2|TRBJ2-4|NA|many
TGTGCCAGCAGCCCCGGGTACATTCAGTACTTC
CASSPGYIQYF